This TCR beta chain was recovered during a study of blood T cell repertoires in COVID-19. Overall study: Sites across the United States, Italy and Spain contributed samples from acute and convalescent COVID-19. PBMCs, B-cell-depleted T cells, or T cells provided the cDNA or gDNA that made up the material.

Per the authors' pipeline: Nucleated cell number was recorded as an estimate derived from reference gene primer amplification. Assay used: immunoSEQ multiplex PCR; TCRdb lists only in-frame clones, some missing. That table supplies the V and J calls and clone size; D and trimming were determined from the DNA. The top ten clones hold roughly an eighth of a sample with 250,000 to 300,000 clones, 89% of them seen once. This sequence was found in a woman in her sixties with acute or convalescent COVID-19. The sequenced material came from peripheral blood.

The CDR3 region is CASSWDRDTGELFF. The CDR3 DNA is TGTGCCAGCAGTTGGGACAGAGACACCGGGGAGCTGTTTTTT. The chain links TRBV2 to TRBJ2-2; 7 positions agree with TRBD1. The CDR3 runs to 14 residues. After removal of 5 bases from V and 3 bases from J, the junction contained 3 bases not matched to a gene. Germline-derived CDR1 and CDR2 are SNHLY and FYNNEI.